Presented here are 18 T cell receptor beta chains from one specimen sequenced in a study of metastatic and nonmetastatic thyroid tumors. There were no patients who had received any treatment before thyroid surgery. TCRdb reanalyzed the PCR reads with MiXCR. The data show tens of thousands of clones, 25% seen once. The sequenced sample consisted of blood. The source of these receptors is a female donor with papillary thyroid cancer or a benign thyroid nodule (not recorded which). Some clones in this sample may be carry-over from other donors' samples.

The chain employs TRBV20-1 and TRBJ2-6; D is ambiguous. The CDR3 extends over 13 amino acids. V was pared by 5 bases and J by 6 bases, with 11 bases between. Germline CDR1 and CDR2: DFQATT and SNEGSKA (reference sequence). The chain's CDR3 is CSAPNGEANVLTF. CDR3 bases: TGCAGTGCTCCTAATGGTGAGGCCAACGTCCTGACTTTC.

This clone has at least ten counts. The rearrangement joins TRBV12-3 or TRBV12-4 to TRBJ1-2, with D perhaps TRBD1 (6 bases). V gave up 7 bases and J gave up 2 bases, with 14 bases separating them. The CDR3 is made up of 14 amino acids. Here the CDR3 DNA reads TGTGCCAGCAACTCACGGGGGGCCAACTATGGCTACACCTTC. It specifies CASNSRGANYGYTF.

The rearrangement joins TRBV4-1 to TRBJ2-7; tentatively, D is TRBD2 (5 bases). This CDR3 is 14 amino acids long. The ends were cut back, 4 bases at V and 7 bases at J, with 17 bases in the middle. Looked up from germline, CDR1 is MGHRA and CDR2 is YSYEKL. DNA for the CDR3: TGCGCCAGCAGCCCACACGGGAATCGGCAGGAGCAGTACTTC. Translating gives CASSPHGNRQEQYF.

This clone was detected ten times or more. This chain connects TRBV19 to TRBJ2-1; D unresolved. The CDR3 has 12 amino acids. Germline V gives CDR1 LNHDA, CDR2 SQIVND (reference sequence). V was clipped by 5 bases and J by 6 bases, with 8 bases between them. The CDR3 protein is CASSYGINEQFF. The CDR3, as DNA: TGTGCCAGTAGTTATGGAATCAATGAGCAGTTCTTC.

The rearrangement uses TRBV3-1 and TRBJ2-1; 14 nucleotides agree with TRBD2. Germline CDR1 LGHDT, CDR2 YNNKEL (reference sequence). J was trimmed by 1 base and V by 2 bases; bases with no gene match: 7. This CDR3 contains 19 residues. In DNA form, the CDR3 reads TGTGCCAGCAGCCAAATGACTAGCGGGAGGGCCGGGTCCTACAATGAGCAGTTCTTC. This encodes CASSQMTSGRAGSYNEQFF.

The genes are TRBV28 and TRBJ2-7; D possibly corresponds to TRBD1 (5 bases). The V end lost 2 bases, the J end lost 0 bases, and 5 bases lay between the germline ends. From germline, CDR1 is MDHEN and CDR2 SYDVKM. The CDR3 is 13 residues long. The DNA of the CDR3 is TGTGCCAGCAGTTTACAGGGCTCCTACGAGCAGTACTTC. Amino acid sequence: CASSLQGSYEQYF.

The chain carries TRBV6-1 and TRBJ2-5; the match to TRBD2 covers 10 bases. V was pared by 3 bases and J by 5 bases, with 15 bases of the junction left unmatched. CDR1 and CDR2 from the germline V gene are MNHNS and SASEGT. CDR3 size: 18 residues. CDR3 bases: TGTGCCAGCAGTGATTTTGGACTAGCGGACACAAGGTGTGAGACCCAGTACTTC. Encoded protein: CASSDFGLADTRCETQYF.

The table lists this clone with many counts. The chain employs TRBV11-2 and TRBJ1-1; D is uncertain. Trimming shortened V by 1 base and J by 11 bases, and 17 bases separated the two germline ends. CDR3 length: 14 residues. Germline assignment: CDR1 SGHAT and CDR2 FQNNGV. The CDR3 reads CASSLVARLVGAFF. In DNA form, the CDR3 reads TGTGCCAGCAGCTTAGTGGCGAGACTAGTAGGCGCTTTCTTT.

This rearrangement joins TRBV6-6 to TRBJ2-7, with TRBD1 as a possible D gene (6 bases). The CDR3 length is 16 residues. Trimming removed 2 bases from V and 0 bases from J, with 14 bases in between. CDR1 and CDR2 from the germline V gene are MNHNY and SVGAGI (reference sequence). The DNA of the CDR3 is TGTGCCAGCAGTTACCCCCCGGGGACACCCTCCTACGAGCAGTACTTC. Translation: CASSYPPGTPSYEQYF.

Many counts were recorded for this clone. The chain uses TRBV20-1 and TRBJ2-1, with 9 bases aligning to TRBD2. V lost 3 bases and J lost 8; bases outside the gene matches: 11. This CDR3 is 15 amino acids long. Germline CDR1 DFQATT, CDR2 SNEGSKA (reference sequence). This CDR3 is CSASSSGRVGDEQFF. DNA for the CDR3: TGCAGTGCTAGTAGTAGCGGGAGAGTTGGCGATGAGCAGTTCTTC.

The CDR3 loop reads CASSQDTVYSGNTIYF. In DNA, the CDR3 is TGTGCCAGCAGCCAAGATACGGTTTACTCTGGAAACACCATATATTTT. The V call is TRBV28, the J call TRBJ1-3, with D hard to call. This CDR3 is built from 16 residues. V was trimmed by 6 bases and J by 0 bases, leaving 15 bases between them. The V gene's germline CDR1 is MDHEN and CDR2 SYDVKM.

The chain joins TRBV6-2 or TRBV6-3 to TRBJ2-2, with D possibly matching TRBD2 (6 bases). Trimming took off 4 bases at V and 3 bases at J, with 12 bases between the two ends. Germline V gene data show CDR1 as MNHEY and CDR2 as SVGEGT. This CDR3 comprises 15 residues. The CDR3 spells CASSSGEGDTGELFF. CDR3 nucleotide sequence: TGTGCCAGCAGTTCGGGGGAAGGGGACACCGGGGAGCTGTTTTTT.

There are many counts of this clone. A much more abundant neighbour one base away suggests this may be a read error. The chain joins TRBV2 to TRBJ2-1; no definite D call. CDR3 size: 13 residues. CDR1 and CDR2 from the germline V gene are SNHLY and FYNNEI. CDR3 coding DNA: TGTGCCAGCAAAAACAGAATCTACGATGAGCAGTTCTTC. Amino acid sequence: CASKNRIYDEQFF.

There are a few counts of this clone. This chain uses TRBV10-3 with TRBJ2-7; 10 bases are shared with TRBD1. The trim removed 6 bases at V and 0 bases at J, leaving 5 bases unmatched. The CDR3 loop spans 15 amino acids. The germline gives CDR1 ENHRY, CDR2 SYGVKD. CDR3 DNA sequence: TGTGCCATCAGGAAGGACAGGGGGAGCTCCTACGAGCAGTACTTC. Its translation is CAIRKDRGSSYEQYF.

This clone has at least ten counts. The genes are TRBV4-1 and TRBJ2-3; 8 bases match TRBD2. J gave up 3 bases and V 3 bases, and 11 bases lay outside the gene matches. Looked up from germline, CDR1 is MGHRA and CDR2 is YSYEKL. There are 17 residues in the CDR3. The CDR3 is CASSQIGAGDGTDTQYF. CDR3 sequence (DNA): TGCGCCAGCAGCCAGATAGGAGCGGGAGACGGGACAGATACGCAGTATTTT.

This clone was seen ten or more times. The rearrangement links TRBV19 to TRBJ2-5, with 9 positions matching TRBD1. V lost 4 bases, J lost 2 bases, and 11 bases stayed unmatched. From germline, CDR1 is LNHDA and CDR2 SQIVND (reference sequence). This CDR3 is 17 amino acids long. CDR3 residues: CASSRKNRGRGQETQYF. In DNA, the CDR3 is TGTGCCAGTAGTAGGAAAAACAGGGGGCGCGGTCAAGAGACCCAGTACTTC.

This clone was counted at least ten times. CDR3 amino acids: CASSQAGTGGRETQYF. CDR3 sequence (DNA): TGCGCCAGCAGCCAAGCCGGGACAGGGGGCCGAGAGACCCAGTACTTC. The chain couples TRBV4-3 to TRBJ2-5, with 12 positions matching TRBD1. Germline V lookup: CDR1 LGHNA, CDR2 YSLEER. The V segment lost 1 base and the J segment 4 bases; nucleotides outside the gene matches: 4. The CDR3 totals 16 residues.

In this sample, this clone turned up many times. The chain is built from TRBV27 and TRBJ2-4; D ambiguous. V was clipped by 2 bases and J by 4 bases, with 6 bases between them. The germline V gene encodes CDR1 MNHEY and CDR2 SMNVEV (reference sequence). The CDR3 has 13 amino acids. Written as DNA, the CDR3 is TGTGCCAGCAGTTTAACAGTAAAAAACATTCAGTACTTC. Translating gives CASSLTVKNIQYF.